These T cell receptor beta chains were read from a single sample in a study of blood T cell repertoires in COVID-19. Only in-frame clones appear in the TCRdb table, and some are missing; sequencing was by immunoSEQ multiplex PCR. The sample has tens of thousands of clones; around 90% are singletons. The sequencing sample was made of peripheral blood. Receptor source: a man aged 45-60 years with active COVID-19. Each CDR3 is given with its conserved first and last residue. Each record gives: J gene, clone size, D gene, V gene, CDR3 protein, CDR3 DNA. D genes are given only for firm matches. Clone size appears in some rows only: once, few, many, or a class for an expanded clone.

TRBJ2-1 | - | TRBD2 | TRBV5-1 | CASSPLGTTNNEQFF | TGCGCCAGCAGCCCCCTAGGGACTACCAACAATGAGCAGTTCTTC
TRBJ2-1 | - | TRBD2 | TRBV6-5 | CASSYPRAGVPEQFF | TGTGCCAGCAGTTACCCCCGGGCGGGAGTCCCTGAGCAGTTCTTC
TRBJ2-2 | - | TRBD1 | TRBV28 | CASSSPPRTGATGELFF | TGTGCCAGCAGTTCCCCGCCTAGGACAGGGGCCACCGGGGAGCTGTTTTTT
TRBJ1-1 | - | - | TRBV7-6 | CASSLSSQGSGTEAFF | TGTGCCAGCAGCTTAAGTTCACAGGGCTCGGGCACTGAAGCTTTCTTT
TRBJ1-1 | - | TRBD1 | TRBV5-1 | CASSRDSGAFF | TGCGCCAGCAGCAGGGACAGCGGAGCTTTCTTT
TRBJ2-6 | - | - | TRBV9 | CASSTGHASGANVLTF | TGTGCCAGCAGCACAGGACACGCCTCTGGGGCCAACGTCCTGACTTTC
TRBJ2-5 | - | - | TRBV18 | CASSQGLQETQYF | TGTGCCAGCTCACAGGGGCTTCAAGAGACCCAGTACTTC
TRBJ1-2 | - | - | TRBV11-2 | CASSSTRHRAGYTF | TGTGCCAGCAGCTCCACCCGCCACAGGGCCGGCTACACCTTC
TRBJ2-1 | - | TRBD2 | TRBV4-2 | CASSQGDRGGPNEQFF | TGTGCCAGCAGCCAAGGGGATCGGGGAGGGCCAAATGAGCAGTTCTTC
TRBJ2-5 | - | - | TRBV27 | CASSLRLVETQYF | TGTGCCAGCAGTTTACGTCTCGTAGAGACCCAGTACTTC
TRBJ2-7 | - | - | TRBV3-1/TRBV3-2 | CASSPFGYEQYF | TGTGCCAGCAGCCCCTTCGGCTACGAGCAGTACTTC
TRBJ2-2 | few | - | TRBV30 | CARLGQFAGELFF | TGTGCCAGACTTGGACAGTTTGCCGGGGAGCTGTTTTTT
TRBJ1-2 | - | - | TRBV6-4 | CASSETGLSYTF | TGTGCCAGCAGTGAAACAGGGTTAAGCTACACCTTC
TRBJ2-1 | - | TRBD2 | TRBV29-1 | CSVATSGSDNEQFF | TGCAGCGTCGCCACTAGCGGGAGCGACAATGAGCAGTTCTTC
TRBJ2-6 | - | TRBD1 | TRBV6-4 | CARTGVPDSGANVLTF | TGTGCCCGGACAGGGGTACCCGACTCTGGGGCCAACGTCCTGACTTTC
TRBJ2-3 | - | - | TRBV5-4 | CASSVNGGGTDTQYF | TGTGCCAGCAGCGTAAACGGAGGTGGCACAGATACGCAGTATTTT
TRBJ2-1 | - | TRBD2 | TRBV6-6 | CATLRRTSDYNEQFF | TGTGCCACATTAAGGAGGACTAGCGACTACAATGAGCAGTTCTTC
TRBJ2-5 | - | TRBD2 | TRBV7-2 | CASSLLRTSGRAQEETQYF | TGTGCCAGCAGCTTACTCCGGACTAGCGGGAGGGCTCAGGAAGAGACCCAGTACTTC
TRBJ2-5 | - | - | TRBV5-1 | CASSLEGIQGTQYF | TGCGCCAGCAGCTTGGAGGGAATTCAGGGGACCCAGTACTTC
TRBJ2-1 | - | TRBD2 | TRBV18 | CASSPRGGREEQFF | TGTGCCAGCTCACCACGGGGAGGGAGGGAGGAGCAGTTCTTC
TRBJ1-5 | once | TRBD1 | TRBV7-8 | CASSSGQGDNQPQHF | TGTGCCAGCAGCTCGGGACAGGGGGACAATCAGCCCCAGCATTTT
TRBJ2-3 | - | TRBD2 | TRBV7-2 | CASSLVKTSGYTDTQYF | TGTGCCAGCAGCTTAGTGAAGACTAGCGGTTACACAGATACGCAGTATTTT
TRBJ1-1 | - | - | TRBV5-6 | CASSLQGNTEAFF | TGTGCCAGCAGCTTACAGGGGAACACTGAAGCTTTCTTT
TRBJ1-5 | - | - | TRBV2 | CASSRGSQPQHF | TGTGCCAGCAGTAGGGGCTCTCAGCCCCAGCATTTT
TRBJ2-5 | - | - | TRBV6-6 | CASRQQGVVETQYF | TGTGCCAGCAGACAACAGGGAGTAGTGGAGACCCAGTACTTC
TRBJ2-7 | - | - | TRBV6-2/TRBV6-3 | CASSYSRTSEGQYF | TGTGCCAGCAGTTACTCACGGACGAGTGAGGGGCAGTACTTC
TRBJ2-3 | - | - | TRBV11-3 | CASSPDPSREDTQYF | TGTGCCAGCAGCCCCGACCCGTCCAGGGAAGATACGCAGTATTTT
TRBJ2-1 | - | TRBD2 | TRBV15 | CATSLAGGSGAEQFF | TGTGCCACCAGCTTGGCGGGAGGTTCTGGGGCGGAGCAGTTCTTC
TRBJ2-1 | - | - | TRBV7-8 | CASSPERISYNEQFF | TGTGCCAGCAGCCCCGAGAGGATCTCCTACAATGAGCAGTTCTTC
TRBJ2-2 | - | - | TRBV5-1 | CASSLLTGSDTGELFF | TGCGCCAGCAGCTTGCTGACCGGGAGCGACACCGGGGAGCTGTTTTTT
TRBJ1-5 | - | TRBD1 | TRBV24-1 | CATSDGDRGTPQHF | TGTGCCACCAGTGATGGCGACAGGGGGACGCCCCAGCATTTT
TRBJ1-5 | - | TRBD1 | TRBV19 | CASSSGQGAQPQHF | TGTGCCAGTAGCTCAGGACAGGGGGCCCAGCCCCAGCATTTT
TRBJ1-5 | - | - | TRBV7-9 | CASSFGTPSAQHF | TGTGCCAGCAGTTTCGGGACACCCTCCGCCCAGCATTTT
TRBJ1-3 | - | TRBD1 | TRBV3-1/TRBV3-2 | CASSTDRSSGNTIYF | TGTGCCAGCAGCACGGACAGGAGCTCTGGAAACACCATATATTTT
TRBJ1-2 | - | - | TRBV19 | CASSIGALVYGYTF | TGTGCCAGTAGTATTGGAGCCCTCGTATATGGCTACACCTTC
TRBJ2-1 | - | TRBD2 | TRBV6-5 | CASSFLAGGSYNEQFF | TGTGCCAGCAGTTTCCTAGCGGGAGGGTCCTACAATGAGCAGTTCTTC
TRBJ2-1 | - | TRBD2 | TRBV7-2 | CASSPVSGSYNEQFF | TGTGCCAGCAGCCCAGTTAGCGGGAGCTACAATGAGCAGTTCTTC
TRBJ1-5 | - | - | TRBV9 | CASSVGVTQPQHF | TGTGCCAGCAGCGTGGGAGTTACTCAGCCCCAGCATTTT
TRBJ2-3 | once | TRBD2 | TRBV3-1/TRBV3-2 | CASSQDTYLAGGTYTQYF | TGTGCCAGCAGCCAAGACACGTATCTAGCGGGAGGGACCTATACGCAGTATTTT
TRBJ1-2 | - | - | TRBV5-8 | CASSSRGRKNYGYTF | TGTGCCAGCAGCTCTCGAGGCCGGAAGAACTATGGCTACACCTTC
TRBJ1-3 | - | - | TRBV12-3/TRBV12-4 | CASARGSGNTIYF | TGTGCCAGTGCTAGGGGCTCTGGAAACACCATATATTTT
TRBJ2-7 | - | - | TRBV19 | CASSSLIAGSSYEQYF | TGTGCCAGTAGTTCTCTGATTGCGGGGAGCTCCTACGAGCAGTACTTC
TRBJ2-5 | - | TRBD1 | TRBV5-1 | CASSLEDRGETQYF | TGCGCCAGCAGCTTGGAGGACAGGGGCGAGACCCAGTACTTC
TRBJ2-7 | - | TRBD2 | TRBV4-3 | CASSQDWVLAGGDEQYF | TGCGCCAGCAGCCAAGATTGGGTACTAGCGGGAGGGGACGAGCAGTACTTC
TRBJ2-7 | - | - | TRBV4-2 | CASSQEAQGAAGEQYF | TGTGCCAGCAGCCAAGAGGCGCAGGGGGCAGCGGGAGAGCAGTACTTC
TRBJ2-7 | - | - | TRBV27 | CASNSAGPSYEQYF | TGTGCCAGCAATTCGGCAGGGCCATCCTACGAGCAGTACTTC
TRBJ1-1 | - | - | TRBV5-5 | CASSLVAGANTEAFF | TGTGCCAGCAGCTTGGTAGCGGGGGCGAACACTGAAGCTTTCTTT
TRBJ2-1 | - | TRBD2 | TRBV5-1 | CASSFGGAYNEQFF | TGCGCCAGCAGCTTCGGGGGGGCCTACAATGAGCAGTTCTTC
TRBJ2-1 | - | TRBD1 | TRBV29-1 | CSGGTGNEQFF | TGCAGCGGGGGGACAGGGAATGAGCAGTTCTTC
TRBJ2-7 | few | - | TRBV5-4 | CASSPPNSYEQYF | TGTGCCAGCAGCCCCCCCAATAGCTACGAGCAGTACTTC
TRBJ1-4 | - | - | TRBV5-6 | CASSLSNSRDEKLFF | TGTGCCAGCAGCTTAAGCAACAGTCGAGATGAAAAACTGTTTTTT
TRBJ2-1 | - | - | TRBV7-9 | CASSPEIGEQFF | TGTGCCAGCAGCCCGGAGATAGGTGAGCAGTTCTTC
TRBJ2-2 | few | TRBD2 | TRBV18 | CASSPPGAGGANGELFF | TGTGCCAGCTCACCCCCCGGAGCGGGGGGCGCCAACGGGGAGCTGTTTTTT
TRBJ1-1 | - | - | TRBV25-1 | CASSIEATEAFF | TGTGCCAGCAGTATAGAAGCCACTGAAGCTTTCTTT
TRBJ2-7 | - | - | TRBV1 | CTSSQTGTGPYEQYF | TGCACCAGCAGCCAAACCGGAACAGGGCCCTACGAGCAGTACTTC
TRBJ1-1 | - | - | TRBV9 | CASSVGEGRAFF | TGTGCCAGCAGCGTAGGGGAGGGTAGGGCTTTCTTT
TRBJ1-2 | - | - | TRBV6-5 | CASSYVQAGSGYTF | TGTGCCAGCAGTTACGTCCAGGCTGGGAGTGGCTACACCTTC
TRBJ2-7 | - | - | TRBV6-6 | CASSSALGQGPEQYF | TGTGCCAGCAGTTCCGCCTTGGGACAAGGGCCCGAGCAGTACTTC
TRBJ1-2 | - | TRBD1 | TRBV6-5 | CASSYSDRAAYGYTF | TGTGCCAGCAGTTACTCGGACAGGGCTGCCTATGGCTACACCTTC
TRBJ2-7 | - | - | TRBV19 | CASSMPGSYEQYF | TGTGCCAGTAGTATGCCCGGTTCCTACGAGCAGTACTTC